The source of this TCR beta chain is a study of blood T cell repertoires in COVID-19. Overall study context: Nucleic acid was either cDNA or gDNA, and it came from T cells, B-cell-depleted T cells, or PBMCs.

Participants were placed into cohorts based on the clinical history they reported. V was pared by 2 bases and J by 9 bases, with 11 bases between. Per the germline V gene, CDR1 is MRHNA and CDR2 is SNTAGT. The CDR3 loop spans 13 amino acids. This clone was seen once. The authors' processing: Amplification from reference gene primers served as the basis for estimated nucleated cell counts. Assay used: immunoSEQ multiplex PCR; TCRdb lists only in-frame clones, some missing. The DNA gave D and trimming, while V, J and clone size come from that table. The table records 430,000 or so clones, more than 75% of them present only once.

This receptor was obtained from a woman aged 40 to 50 who had recovered from COVID-19. V gene TRBV6-4 combines with J gene TRBJ2-1; TRBD1 is a possible D gene (6 bases). The sample was PBMCs or T cells enriched from blood (not recorded which). The CDR3 sequence is CASSDRGRGEQFF. The CDR3 DNA sequence: TGTGCCAGCAGTGACAGGGGCAGGGGTGAGCAGTTCTTC.